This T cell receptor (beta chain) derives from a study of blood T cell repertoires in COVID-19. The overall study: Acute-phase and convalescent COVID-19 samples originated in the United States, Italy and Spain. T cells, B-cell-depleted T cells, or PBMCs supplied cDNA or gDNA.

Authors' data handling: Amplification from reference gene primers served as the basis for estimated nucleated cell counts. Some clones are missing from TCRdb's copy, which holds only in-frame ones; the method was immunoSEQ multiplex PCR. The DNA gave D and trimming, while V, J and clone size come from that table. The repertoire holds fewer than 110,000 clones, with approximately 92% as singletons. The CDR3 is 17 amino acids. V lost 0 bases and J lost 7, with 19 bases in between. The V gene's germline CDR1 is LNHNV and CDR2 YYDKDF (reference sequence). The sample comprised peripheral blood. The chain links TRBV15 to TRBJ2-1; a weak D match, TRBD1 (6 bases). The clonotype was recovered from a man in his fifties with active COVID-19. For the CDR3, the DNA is TGTGCCACCAGCAGAGATGCGACGACAGGCTGGGTAAATGAGCAGTTCTTC. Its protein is CATSRDATTGWVNEQFF.